Shown below are 25 T cell receptor beta chains from a single sample sequenced in a study of T cells expressing NK-cell markers. TCRdb re-called the 5' RACE reads; one entry per CDR3 protein, DNA not given. This table holds about half a million distinct CDR3 sequences. Material: blood T cells: a sorted CD56 or NKG2C T cell subset, CD4+ or CD8+ T cells, or bulk PBMC T cells (not recorded which). These receptors came from a woman between 45 and 60 years old in good health.

V and J are TRBV12-3 or TRBV12-4 and TRBJ2-3; the TRBD2 assignment by TCRdb is unverifiable without DNA. This CDR3 spans 16 amino acids. The chain's CDR3 is CASSWSRLAPPDTQYF.

The gene calls are TRBV7-9 and TRBJ2-1; TCRdb gives TRBD1 as the D gene, but with no DNA this cannot be confirmed. This CDR3 spans 15 amino acids. Per the germline V gene, CDR1 is SEHNR and CDR2 is FQNEAQ (reference sequence). The CDR3 loop is CASSFTSGTGDEQFF.

J is TRBJ2-1 and V is TRBV6-6; TCRdb outputs TRBD2, but without DNA this stays unchecked. This CDR3 has 15 amino acids. The germline V gene encodes CDR1 MNHNY and CDR2 SVGAGI (reference sequence). This chain's CDR3 is CASSRGTSRYNEQFF.

The V gene is TRBV5-1, the J gene TRBJ2-1. The germline CDR1 and CDR2 sequences are SGHRS and YFSETQ. CDR3 length equals 13 residues. CDR3: CASSLQGLNEQFF.

The chain is built from TRBV5-1 and TRBJ2-5; TCRdb indicates TRBD2, and absent DNA this call remains unverified. CDR1 and CDR2 from the germline V gene are SGHRS and YFSETQ. This CDR3 spans 14 amino acids. The CDR3: CASSGTLAKETQYF.

J is TRBJ2-2 and V is TRBV11-2; TCRdb gives TRBD1 as the D gene, but with no DNA this cannot be confirmed. The germline gives CDR1 SGHAT, CDR2 FQNNGV. This CDR3 has 18 amino acids. The CDR3 sequence: CASSFDLNGAGDTGELFF.

V and J are TRBV5-6 and TRBJ2-2; TCRdb outputs TRBD2, but without DNA this stays unchecked. Germline V lookup: CDR1 SGHDT, CDR2 YYEEEE. There are 16 residues in the CDR3. CDR3 in amino acids: CASSFLGLGVSGELFF.

This chain connects TRBV5-1 to TRBJ1-1. Germline V gene lookup returns CDR1 SGHRS and CDR2 YFSETQ. CDR3 length: 17 amino acids. The CDR3 spells CASSLGPRLAMNTEAFF.

V usage is TRBV5-4 and J usage is TRBJ2-2; the TCRdb D gene call, TRBD1, has no DNA to confirm it. The CDR3 is made up of 19 amino acids. Per germline, CDR1 SGHNT and CDR2 YYREEE (reference sequence). The CDR3 loop reads CASSLLKGARLAATGELFF. The full variable domain, completed using reference TRBV5-4 and TRBJ2-2, is ETGVTQSPTHLIKTRGQQVTLRCSSQSGHNTVSWYQQALGQGPQFIFQYYREEENGRGNFPPRFSGLQFPNYSSELNVNALELDDSALYLCASSLLKGARLAATGELFFGEGSRLTVL.

The chain uses TRBV14 and TRBJ2-1. Germline-derived CDR1 and CDR2 are SGHDN and FVKESK. This CDR3 region has 11 residues. CDR3 in amino acids: CASSRGPEQFF.

The chain is built from TRBV28 and TRBJ1-1. Germline CDR1 is MDHEN and CDR2 is SYDVKM. The CDR3 contains 13 residues. This CDR3 is CASLQIMNTEAFF.

V usage is TRBV4-2 and J usage is TRBJ2-4; the TRBD1 assignment by TCRdb is unverifiable without DNA. The V gene's germline CDR1 is LGHNA and CDR2 YNFKEQ. This CDR3 is built from 22 residues. CDR3 in amino acids: CASSQGLIPGQGGGKAKNIQYF.

This CDR3 reads CASSGGGAYEQYF. The chain joins TRBV5-4 to TRBJ2-7; the TCRdb D gene call, TRBD2, has no DNA to confirm it. Germline CDR1 reads SGHNT; CDR2 reads YYREEE (reference sequence). The CDR3 consists of 13 residues.

V usage is TRBV4-1 and J usage is TRBJ1-2; no DNA is available, so the TRBD1 call from TCRdb remains unchecked. Germline V gene lookup returns CDR1 MGHRA and CDR2 YSYEKL. The CDR3 sequence is 16 residues long. CDR3 in amino acids: CASSQANRARDYGYTF.

This chain links TRBV7-8 with TRBJ2-3; the D call from TCRdb, TRBD2, cannot be confirmed without DNA. There are 17 residues in the CDR3. Looked up from germline, CDR1 is SGHVS and CDR2 is FQNEAQ. This CDR3 reads CASSPLRTSGKTDTQYF.

This rearrangement joins TRBV30 to TRBJ1-2. The germline gives CDR1 GTSNPN, CDR2 SVGIG (reference sequence). This CDR3 has 12 residues. This chain's CDR3 is CAWEWGSRGYTF.

The chain carries TRBV5-1 and TRBJ2-5. Germline lookup yields CDR1 SGHRS and CDR2 YFSETQ. This CDR3 has 13 amino acids. The CDR3 sequence is CASTNTNQETQYF.

The chain combines TRBV20-1 with TRBJ1-5; lacking DNA, the TRBD1 call made by TCRdb goes unchecked. CDR3 size: 14 residues. Germline CDR1 DFQATT, CDR2 SNEGSKA (reference sequence). This chain's CDR3 is CSAVVGGPNQPQHF.

The V gene is TRBV6-1, the J gene TRBJ1-2. Germline V gives CDR1 MNHNS, CDR2 SASEGT. There are 13 residues in the CDR3. CDR3 sequence reads: CASSDGPNYGYTF.

This rearrangement joins TRBV30 to TRBJ2-1; the D call from TCRdb, TRBD1, cannot be confirmed without DNA. CDR1 GTSNPN and CDR2 SVGIG come from the germline V gene (reference sequence). The CDR3 contains 13 residues. The CDR3 sequence is CAWSGTGGYEQFF. Filled out from reference TRBV30 and TRBJ2-1, the complete variable domain reads SQTIHQWPATLVQPVGSPLSLECTVEGTSNPNLYWYRQAAGRGLQLLFYSVGIGQISSEVPQNLSASRPQDRQFILSSKKLLLSDSGFYLCAWSGTGGYEQFFGPGTRLTVL.

The rearrangement joins TRBV12-3 or TRBV12-4 to TRBJ2-1; the TRBD2 assignment by TCRdb is unverifiable without DNA. The CDR3 sequence is 12 residues long. CDR3 sequence reads: CASTLVGNEQFF.

The rearrangement joins TRBV25-1 to TRBJ1-2. Germline V gene lookup returns CDR1 MGHDK and CDR2 SYGVNS. This CDR3 has 15 residues. CDR3 region: CASSGVTSRQGGYTF.

The genes are TRBV5-1 and TRBJ2-2; absent DNA, TCRdb's TRBD1 call cannot be checked. Germline CDR1 is SGHRS and CDR2 is YFSETQ. CDR3 length: 17 residues. This CDR3 is CASSSSPGTGIGGELFF.

The rearrangement links TRBV3-1 to TRBJ1-1; TCRdb returns TRBD1, unconfirmable since there is no DNA. The CDR3 consists of 13 residues. CDR1 and CDR2 (germline): LGHDT, YNNKEL (reference sequence). Here the CDR3 reads CASRLTGVSEAFF.

This chain uses TRBV18 with TRBJ1-2; TCRdb calls TRBD1, which cannot be checked without DNA. Looked up from germline, CDR1 is KGHSH and CDR2 is LQKENI. CDR3 length equals 15 residues. The chain's CDR3 is CASSPAGAYKGGYTF.